This T cell receptor (beta chain) emerged from a study of blood T cell repertoires in COVID-19. Across the whole study: The study drew acute and convalescent COVID-19 samples from the United States, Italy and Spain.

TCRdb keeps only in-frame clones here, not all; method: immunoSEQ multiplex PCR. The data contain about 76,000 clones, roughly 85% of them singletons. Germline V gene lookup returns CDR1 MNHEY and CDR2 SVGAGI. The CDR3 loop spans 13 amino acids. Trimming pared 7 bases from V and 1 base from J, leaving 8 bases between. Seattle patients were enrolled while actively infected and followed longitudinally. This clone showed up just a few times. The source of this sequence is a man aged 50-60 years with COVID-19, enrolled during active disease. Sample: peripheral blood. This sequence joins TRBV6-5 and TRBJ2-4, with no clear D. In DNA, the CDR3 is TGTGCCAGCACCATAGCTGCCAAAAACATTCAGTACTTC. Translated: CASTIAAKNIQYF.